Listed below are T cell receptor beta chains from one sample, sequenced in a study of immune heterogeneity within non-small cell lung tumors. Via MiXCR, TCRdb re-called the multiplex PCR reads, giving one row per CDR3 protein. The sample records about 20,000 distinct CDR3 sequences, around 27% being singletons. The sample comprised lung tumor tissue. These receptors originate from a man aged 35-49 years with non-small cell lung cancer. CDR3s include the opening cysteine and the closing phenylalanine or tryptophan. A D gene is named only where the DNA matches it firmly. Size tells how often a clone was seen (once, few, many) or the class of an expanded clone, and some rows leave it out.

j_gene,d_gene,v_gene,abundance,CDR3nt,CDR3aa
TRBJ2-7,-,TRBV6-2/TRBV6-3,many,TGTGCCAGCAGTTACTTTCCGAGCTGGGAGCAGTACTTC,CASSYFPSWEQYF
TRBJ2-3,-,TRBV7-2,-,TGTGCCAGCAGCTTGACCTTGGGCACAGATACGCAGTATTTT,CASSLTLGTDTQYF
TRBJ2-6,-,TRBV7-9,few,TGTGCCAGCAGTCCGGGACAAGGACCTGGGGCCAACGTCCTGACTTTC,CASSPGQGPGANVLTF
TRBJ1-1,TRBD1,TRBV5-5,-,TGTGCCAGCAGCCCCGACGTAGACAGGGGGTACACTGAAGCTTTCTTT,CASSPDVDRGYTEAFF
TRBJ2-3,-,TRBV20-1,once,TGCAGTGCTAGAGATCCCCGGAGACCAGATACGCAGTATTTT,CSARDPRRPDTQYF
TRBJ1-1,-,TRBV6-1,-,TGTGCCAGCAGGCGGACGGGGAACACTGAAGCTTTCTTT,CASRRTGNTEAFF
TRBJ2-1,TRBD2,TRBV6-1,medium-sized,TGTGCCAGCAGTGAACTAGCGGGAGCTTACAATGAGCAGTTCTTC,CASSELAGAYNEQFF
TRBJ1-1,-,TRBV7-9,-,TGTGCCAGCAGGGTCTATCAGAAGAACACTGAAGCTTTCTTT,CASRVYQKNTEAFF
TRBJ2-7,TRBD2,TRBV20-1,many,TGCAGTGCTACGGGCCCGGGACTAGGCCCTTCCGAGCAGTACTTC,CSATGPGLGPSEQYF
TRBJ2-7,TRBD2,TRBV27,-,TGTGCCAGCAGCCGACTAGCGGTCTTATGGGAAAGCTCCTACGAGCAGTACTTC,CASSRLAVLWESSYEQYF
TRBJ2-3,TRBD2,TRBV24-1,many,TGTGCCACCGCCGGGACTAGCGTCACAGATACGCAGTATTTT,CATAGTSVTDTQYF
TRBJ2-3,TRBD2,TRBV18,few,TGTGCCAGCCGTCTGACTAGCCGAGGCACAGATACGCAGTATTTT,CASRLTSRGTDTQYF
TRBJ1-5,-,TRBV7-9,-,TGTGCCAGCAGCAACCAATATAGCAATCAGCCAAAGCATTTT,CASSNQYSNQPKHF
TRBJ2-5,-,TRBV5-1,-,TGCGCCAGCAGGCGCCTTCCGAAGACCGAAGAGACCCAGTACTTC,CASRRLPKTEETQYF
TRBJ1-3,-,TRBV6-1,many,TGTGCCAGCAGTGGACAGCGTAACGGAAACACCATATATTTT,CASSGQRNGNTIYF
TRBJ1-2,-,TRBV3-1,few,TGTGCCAGCAGCCAAGTCTCTGACTATGGCTACACCTTC,CASSQVSDYGYTF
TRBJ2-2,TRBD2,TRBV6-2/TRBV6-3,many,TGTGCCAGCACCAACGGGGCAGGGAGGGACACCGGGGAGCTGTTTTTT,CASTNGAGRDTGELFF
TRBJ1-4,-,TRBV9,-,TGTGCCAGCAGCGGATCGCGAACAGTGGGCGCGGATGAAAAACTGTTTTTT,CASSGSRTVGADEKLFF
TRBJ2-7,-,TRBV29-1,-,TGCAGCGTTGTTAAAGCCTACGAGCAGTACTTC,CSVVKAYEQYF
TRBJ1-2,TRBD1,TRBV20-1,many,TGCAGTGCACCGGACAGGGGAGGCTTTGGCTACACCTTC,CSAPDRGGFGYTF
TRBJ1-2,TRBD1,TRBV29-1,-,TGCAGCGTGGACGGGCAGGGGGCGGGCTATGGCTACACCTTC,CSVDGQGAGYGYTF
TRBJ2-1,-,TRBV10-3,many,TGTGCCATCAGTGAGGGACCCCCGCCGTACAATGAGCAGTTCTTC,CAISEGPPPYNEQFF
TRBJ1-5,-,TRBV6-1,medium-sized,TGTGCCAGCTACTCCTCGGAGGGGGGGGCCACTAATCAGCCCCAGCATTTT,CASYSSEGGATNQPQHF
TRBJ1-2,-,TRBV18,many,TGTGCCAGCTCATCCAGTGACAGTATAGGCTACACCTTC,CASSSSDSIGYTF
TRBJ2-5,TRBD2,TRBV7-2,-,TGTGCCAGCAGCTTGAATTTAGCGGGAGGGCGGGATACCCAGTACTTC,CASSLNLAGGRDTQYF
TRBJ1-1,-,TRBV12-3/TRBV12-4,-,TGTACCAGCTTTAGGGCCAGAGGGACGGGGAACACTGAAGCTTTCTTT,CTSFRARGTGNTEAFF
TRBJ2-7,-,TRBV30,few,TGTGCCTGGAGTGGACTGGACCCCTACGAGCAGTACTTC,CAWSGLDPYEQYF